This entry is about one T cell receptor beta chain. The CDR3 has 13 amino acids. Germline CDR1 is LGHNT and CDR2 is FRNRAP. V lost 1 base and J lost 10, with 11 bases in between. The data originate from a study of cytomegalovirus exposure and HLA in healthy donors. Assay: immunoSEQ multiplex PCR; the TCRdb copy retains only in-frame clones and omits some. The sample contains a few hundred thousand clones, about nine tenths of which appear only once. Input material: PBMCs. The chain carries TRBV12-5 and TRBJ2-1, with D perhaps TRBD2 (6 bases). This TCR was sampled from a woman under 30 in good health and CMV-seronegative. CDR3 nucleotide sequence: TGTGCTAGTGGTTTGGACCTCCGGGGGGAGCAGTTCTTC. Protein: CASGLDLRGEQFF.